The subject of this entry is one T cell receptor (beta chain). Its matching antigen is unknown. This sample was included in a study of cytomegalovirus exposure and HLA in healthy donors. The study's findings and limits: TRBV6-2, TRBV6-3 and other indistinguishable V segments were excluded. In an earlier analysis, about 87% or about 30%: the productive usage of most TCR beta V segments. There were reportedly fewer N-insertions in an Asian-associated ancestry cluster than the roughly 700-donor mean, in a later analysis. Rates of TCR association differed by HLA locus in a later analysis, with DRB1 highest and HLA-C lowest.

The PCR used 60 Vbeta and 13 Jbeta primers. Profiling relied on immunoSEQ multiplex PCR, and the TCRdb table lists in-frame clones only, not all of them. Among approximately 170,000 clones listed, less than 90% were seen once. Germline V CDR1 and CDR2: LNHDA, SQIVND (reference sequence). V lost 4 bases and J lost 1, with 16 bases in between. The CDR3 is 16 residues long. The chain employs TRBV19 and TRBJ2-5; D may be TRBD1 (6 bases). The sequence was obtained from a woman between 50 and 59 years old in good health and CMV-seropositive. Source material: PBMCs. The CDR3 DNA reads as TGTGCCAGTAGTAAACACAGGGCTGACTTCCAAGAGACCCAGTACTTC. This encodes CASSKHRADFQETQYF.